The 7 T cell receptor beta chains reported below all come from one sample, sequenced in a study of blood T cell repertoires in COVID-19. Measured with immunoSEQ multiplex PCR; TCRdb has only the in-frame clones, and not every one. This repertoire shows about 180,000 clones, approximately 80% found once; its top ten account for 13% to 15%. Source material: PBMCs or T cells enriched from blood (not recorded which). The receptor set was obtained from a man in his fifties who had recovered from COVID-19.

The V call is TRBV3-1 (or the pseudogene TRBV3-2), the J call TRBJ1-1; 10 bases align to TRBD1. The V gene's germline CDR1 is LGHDT and CDR2 YNNKEL (reference sequence). The CDR3 loop spans 15 amino acids. V was clipped by 6 bases and J by 5 bases; unmatched bases: 9. The CDR3 bases are TGTGCCAGCAGTACTTTGACAGGGGGCGGAACTGAAGCTTTCTTT. Its protein is CASSTLTGGGTEAFF.

The chain carries TRBV18 and TRBJ2-5; D is undetermined. V dropped 1 base and J dropped 2 bases, with 14 bases sitting between them. Germline CDR1 and CDR2: KGHSH and LQKENI. CDR3 size: 16 residues. The CDR3 region is CASSPQGVLTQETQYF. CDR3 in DNA: TGTGCCAGCTCACCACAAGGAGTCCTCACTCAAGAGACCCAGTACTTC.

This clone was observed a single time. The chain has TRBV5-1 and TRBJ1-1; tentatively, D is TRBD1 (5 bases). CDR3 length equals 15 residues. The V and J ends lost 0 bases and 5 bases respectively, with 14 bases between them. Germline assignment: CDR1 SGHRS and CDR2 YFSETQ. The CDR3 DNA follows: TGCGCCAGCAGCTTGGCTCAGGGAAGTCAGACTGAAGCTTTCTTT. Amino acids: CASSLAQGSQTEAFF.

V and J are TRBV30 and TRBJ2-3, with D possibly TRBD1 on 6 matching bases. CDR1 and CDR2 (germline): GTSNPN, SVGIG (reference sequence). V gave up 2 bases and J gave up 2 bases, with 11 bases separating them. The CDR3 totals 14 residues. The CDR3 nucleotides are TGTGCCTGGAGTACCGGACAGAACACAGATACGCAGTATTTT. Its protein is CAWSTGQNTDTQYF.

Concerning this clone itself: This sample includes further DNA sequences coding for the same CDR3. The chain recombines TRBV5-4 with TRBJ1-2; the D is unclear. Germline lookup yields CDR1 SGHNT and CDR2 YYREEE (reference sequence). CDR3 length: 13 residues. V was pared by 1 base and J by 2 bases, with 6 bases between. CDR3 coding DNA: TGTGCCAGCAGCTTGCCGGGGAACTATGGCTACACCTTC. This gives the protein CASSLPGNYGYTF.

This clone was seen more than once but under ten times. This chain connects TRBV6-1 to TRBJ1-1; D is unclear. CDR1 MNHNS and CDR2 SASEGT come from the germline V gene. The CDR3 contains 15 residues. Trimming removed 2 bases from V and 2 bases from J, with 12 bases in between. This CDR3 reads CASSENHSPNTEAFF. In DNA, the CDR3 is TGTGCCAGCAGTGAAAACCACTCCCCCAACACTGAAGCTTTCTTT.

The V gene is TRBV12-3 or TRBV12-4, the J gene TRBJ1-6; 7 bases line up with TRBD1. This CDR3 spans 13 amino acids. V was pared by 9 bases and J by 15 bases, with 14 bases of the junction left unmatched. CDR3 sequence: CASSMRTGADLHF. As DNA, the CDR3 is TGTGCCAGTAGTATGAGAACAGGGGCGGACCTCCACTTT.